This TCR beta chain was captured in a study of blood T cell repertoires in COVID-19. Overall study: Acute and convalescent COVID-19 samples came from the United States, Italy and Spain.

In the original processing: The assay estimated nucleated cells by amplifying reference gene primers. Using immunoSEQ multiplex PCR, the repertoire was profiled, and TCRdb retains in-frame clones only, with some absent. The V and J calls and clone size come from that table; D and trimming were worked out from the DNA. The table lists 300,000 to 350,000 clones, 87% of them singletons, with 9.9% in the top ten. Trimming cost V 4 bases and J 4 bases; bases outside gene matches: 5. CDR3 length: 15 residues. Germline V lookup: CDR1 SNHLY, CDR2 FYNNEI. Sequencing input: peripheral blood. The chain has TRBV2 and TRBJ2-5, with 11 nucleotides matching TRBD1. The TCR comes from a man younger than 45 with COVID-19, enrolled during active disease. CDR3 residues: CASSVGQGVPETQYF. As DNA, the CDR3 is TGTGCCAGCAGTGTGGGACAGGGGGTCCCAGAGACCCAGTACTTC.